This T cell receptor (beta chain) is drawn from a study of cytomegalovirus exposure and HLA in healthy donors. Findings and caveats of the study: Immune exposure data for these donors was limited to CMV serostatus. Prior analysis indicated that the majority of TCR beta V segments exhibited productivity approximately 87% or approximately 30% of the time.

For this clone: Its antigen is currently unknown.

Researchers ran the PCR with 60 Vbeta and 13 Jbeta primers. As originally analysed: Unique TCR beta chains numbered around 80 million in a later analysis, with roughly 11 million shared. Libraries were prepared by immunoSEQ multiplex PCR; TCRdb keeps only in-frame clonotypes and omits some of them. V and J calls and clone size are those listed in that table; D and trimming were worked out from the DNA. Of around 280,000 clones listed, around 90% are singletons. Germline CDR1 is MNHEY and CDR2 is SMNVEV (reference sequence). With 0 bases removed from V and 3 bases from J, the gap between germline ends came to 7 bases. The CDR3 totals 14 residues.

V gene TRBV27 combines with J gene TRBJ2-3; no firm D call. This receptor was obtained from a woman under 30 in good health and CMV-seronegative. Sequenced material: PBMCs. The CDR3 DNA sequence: TGTGCCAGCAGTTTATCGGCGGAAACAGATACGCAGTATTTT. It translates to CASSLSAETDTQYF.